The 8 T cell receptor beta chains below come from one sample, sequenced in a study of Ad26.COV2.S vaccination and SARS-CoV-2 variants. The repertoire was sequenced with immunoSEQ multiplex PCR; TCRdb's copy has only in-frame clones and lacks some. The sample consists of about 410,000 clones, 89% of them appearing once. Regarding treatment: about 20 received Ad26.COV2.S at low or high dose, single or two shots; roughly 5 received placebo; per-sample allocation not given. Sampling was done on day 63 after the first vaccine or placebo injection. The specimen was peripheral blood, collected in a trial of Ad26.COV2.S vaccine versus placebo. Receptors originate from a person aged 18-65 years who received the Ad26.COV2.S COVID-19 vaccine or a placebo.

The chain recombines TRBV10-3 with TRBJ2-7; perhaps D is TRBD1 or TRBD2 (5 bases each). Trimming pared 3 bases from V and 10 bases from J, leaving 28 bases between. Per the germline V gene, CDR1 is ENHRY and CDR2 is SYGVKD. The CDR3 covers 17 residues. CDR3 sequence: CAISEARDPLRVARQYF. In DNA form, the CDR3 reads TGTGCCATCAGTGAAGCCCGGGACCCTCTTCGGGTGGCGCGACAGTACTTC.

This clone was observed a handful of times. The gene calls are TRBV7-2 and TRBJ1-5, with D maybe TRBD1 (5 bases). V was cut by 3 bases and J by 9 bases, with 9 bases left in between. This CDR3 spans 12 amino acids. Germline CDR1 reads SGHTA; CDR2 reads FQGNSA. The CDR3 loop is CASSLDTRPQHF. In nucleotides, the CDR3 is TGTGCCAGCAGCTTGGACACAAGGCCCCAGCATTTT.

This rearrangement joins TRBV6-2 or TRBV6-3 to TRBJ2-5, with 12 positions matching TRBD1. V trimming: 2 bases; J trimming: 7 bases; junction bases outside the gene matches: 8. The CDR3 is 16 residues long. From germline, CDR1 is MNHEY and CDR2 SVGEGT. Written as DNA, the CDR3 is TGTGCCAGCAGTTACGGGGACAGGGGGCAGGAAGGGACCCAGTACTTC. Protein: CASSYGDRGQEGTQYF.

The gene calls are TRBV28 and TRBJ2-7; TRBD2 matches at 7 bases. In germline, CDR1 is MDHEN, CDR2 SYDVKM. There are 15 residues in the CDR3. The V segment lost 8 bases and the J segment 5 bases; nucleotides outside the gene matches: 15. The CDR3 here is CASHESPGGVDEQYF. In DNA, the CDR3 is TGTGCCAGCCACGAATCTCCGGGGGGTGTGGACGAGCAGTACTTC.

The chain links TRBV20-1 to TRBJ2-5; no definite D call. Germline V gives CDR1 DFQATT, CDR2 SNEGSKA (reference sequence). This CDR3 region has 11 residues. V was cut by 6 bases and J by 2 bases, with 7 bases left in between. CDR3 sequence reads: CSASGQETQYF. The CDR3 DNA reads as TGCAGTGCCAGTGGGCAAGAGACCCAGTACTTC.

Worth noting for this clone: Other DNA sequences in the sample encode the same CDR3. The CDR3 sequence: CASSLGLNQPQHF. CDR3 coding DNA: TGTGCCAGCAGCTTGGGGCTCAATCAGCCCCAGCATTTT. The chain carries TRBV7-6 and TRBJ1-5; D might be TRBD1 (5 bases). The CDR3 extends over 13 amino acids. From germline, CDR1 is SGHVS and CDR2 FNYEAQ. V lost 3 bases to trimming and J lost 3 bases, with 6 bases between them.

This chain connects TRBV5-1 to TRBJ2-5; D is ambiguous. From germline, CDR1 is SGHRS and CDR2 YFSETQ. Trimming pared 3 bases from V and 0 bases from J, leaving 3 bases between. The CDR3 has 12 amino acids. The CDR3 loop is CASSWDQETQYF. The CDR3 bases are TGCGCCAGCAGCTGGGACCAAGAGACCCAGTACTTC.

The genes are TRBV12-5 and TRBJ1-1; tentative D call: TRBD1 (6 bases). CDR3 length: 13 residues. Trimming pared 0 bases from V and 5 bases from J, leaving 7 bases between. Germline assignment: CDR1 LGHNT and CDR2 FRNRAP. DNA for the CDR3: TGTGCTAGTGGTTTGGTCAGGGGAACTGAAGCTTTCTTT. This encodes CASGLVRGTEAFF.